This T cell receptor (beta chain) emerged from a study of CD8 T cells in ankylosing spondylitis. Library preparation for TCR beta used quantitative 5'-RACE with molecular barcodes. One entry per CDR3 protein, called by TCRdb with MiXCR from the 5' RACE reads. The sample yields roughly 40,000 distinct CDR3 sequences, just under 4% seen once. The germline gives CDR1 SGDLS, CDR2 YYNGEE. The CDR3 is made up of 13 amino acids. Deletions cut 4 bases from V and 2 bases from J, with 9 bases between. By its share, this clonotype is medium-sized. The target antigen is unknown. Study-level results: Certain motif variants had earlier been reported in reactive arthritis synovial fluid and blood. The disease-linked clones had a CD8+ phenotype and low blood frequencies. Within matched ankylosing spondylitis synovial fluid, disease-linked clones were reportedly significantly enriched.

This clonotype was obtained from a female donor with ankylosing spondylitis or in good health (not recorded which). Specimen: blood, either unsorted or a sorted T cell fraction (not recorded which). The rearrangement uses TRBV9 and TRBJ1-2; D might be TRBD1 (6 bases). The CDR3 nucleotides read TGTGCCAGCAGCCGACAGGACAACTATGGCTACACCTTC. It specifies CASSRQDNYGYTF.